The clone carrying this T cell receptor beta chain was observed a handful of times. The CDR3 regions of TCR beta were amplified from RNA transcripts. Carried out on the TCR CDR3, a first-round RT-PCR used the HTBI primer set. Each CDR3 protein gets one entry after TCRdb re-called the multiplex PCR reads with MiXCR. Of fewer than 400,000 distinct CDR3 sequences listed, about a sixth were seen once; the top ten hold 28%. The CDR3 consists of 14 residues. Trimming left V 5 bases short and J 3 bases short, with 12 bases between. Germline CDR1 reads LNHDA; CDR2 reads SQIVND (reference sequence). The entry originates in a study of T cells in Graves' hyperthyroidism and ophthalmopathy.

V gene TRBV19 combines with J gene TRBJ2-3; unclear D gene. Sequenced sample: blood. This TCR derives from a woman aged 18-35 years with Graves' hyperthyroidism that later progressed to Graves' ophthalmopathy. CDR3 sequence (DNA): TGTGCCAGTAGTGGCCTGGGAATAACAGATACGCAGTATTTT. Its protein product is CASSGLGITDTQYF.